Listed here is a single TCR beta chain. The data originate from a study of blood T cell repertoires in COVID-19. Study information: T cells, B-cell-depleted T cells, or PBMCs supplied cDNA or gDNA.

The CDR3 length is 14 residues. V lost 7 bases to trimming and J lost 8 bases; unmatched junction nucleotides: 13. Germline lookup yields CDR1 SGDLS and CDR2 YYNGEE. Sequencing was performed with immunoSEQ multiplex PCR; in TCRdb, only in-frame clones are kept and a portion is missing. The sample shows tens of thousands of clones, roughly 80% of them seen only once. The sequence derives from a human donor in a cohort sampled during active COVID-19. The sample comprised peripheral blood. The chain recombines TRBV9 with TRBJ2-3; 7 bases line up with TRBD1. The CDR3: CASSPLTGVGTQYF. The CDR3 region has the DNA TGTGCCAGCTCACCCTTAACAGGGGTGGGTACGCAGTATTTT.